This T cell receptor (beta chain) was sequenced during a study of T cells in Graves' hyperthyroidism and ophthalmopathy. Germline values: CDR1 LNHNV, CDR2 YYDKDF (reference sequence). The germline V and J ends were trimmed by 1 base and 7 bases, with 8 bases remaining between them. The CDR3 covers 13 residues. Study-level results: Clonotypes that were expanded in thyroid above 0.001 mostly appeared in blood too.

This clonotype showed up many times. What it binds is not known. There were TCR beta CDR3 regions amplified from RNA transcripts. A first-round RT-PCR of the TCR CDR3 used the HTBI primer set. TCRdb re-derived calls from the multiplex PCR reads in MiXCR, one entry per CDR3 protein. The sample includes approximately 480,000 distinct CDR3 sequences, around 20% of them seen just once. This sequence joins TRBV15 and TRBJ1-5; D not certain. The receptor comes from a man between 18 and 35 years old with Graves' hyperthyroidism. The sample was blood. The CDR3 DNA follows: TGTGCCACCAGCAGAGTGGGGTGGCAGCCCCAGCATTTT. It translates to CATSRVGWQPQHF.